The clone carrying this TCR beta chain turned up a few times. From RNA transcripts, TCR beta CDR3 regions were amplified. The study used the HTBI primer set for a first-round RT-PCR of the TCR CDR3. From the multiplex PCR reads, TCRdb called clonotypes with MiXCR, one entry per CDR3 protein. The repertoire includes a few hundred thousand distinct CDR3 sequences, 14% of them detected once, and more than 11% sits in the top ten. This record comes from a study of T cells in Graves' hyperthyroidism and ophthalmopathy. CDR1 is WNHNN and CDR2 is SYGVQD in the germline V gene (reference sequence). The CDR3 is made up of 11 amino acids. V lost 8 bases to trimming and J lost 2 bases, with 5 bases between them. It was considered stable Graves' hyperthyroidism when ophthalmopathy did not progress within 18 months. Patients were excluded for uncontrolled infection, other autoimmune disease, pregnancy or lactation.

Source material: blood. This chain uses TRBV10-1 with TRBJ2-3, with D uncertain. The TCR sequence derives from a woman in her thirties or forties with Graves' hyperthyroidism. CDR3 coding DNA: TGCGCCAGCGGTTACACAGATACGCAGTATTTT. It codes for CASGYTDTQYF.